Sequencing of this T cell receptor beta chain was carried out in a study of OX40 agonist ivuxolimab in advanced cancers. Across the whole study: Patients took ivuxolimab, an agonistic anti-OX40 (CD134) antibody. Study-level findings and limits: The work left the antigen specificity of expanded peripheral T cells undetermined. In the 0.1 to 3.0 mg/kg range, CD4+ and CD8+ blood T cells had expanded clonally by week 6.

This CDR3 spans 14 amino acids. With 6 bases removed from V and 4 bases from J, the gap between germline ends came to 15 bases. The germline CDR1 and CDR2 sequences are MNHEY and SVGAGI. Note on this clone: Its antigen is unknown.

Data came from immunoSEQ multiplex PCR; TCRdb stores just in-frame clones and leaves some out. This sample has roughly 110,000 clones, with 75% to 95% found just once. Specimen: CD4+ or CD8+ T cells sorted from blood, collected in a trial of the OX40 agonist ivuxolimab. The sequence came from an adult with an advanced solid tumor such as melanoma, head and neck, liver or kidney cancer. The chain employs TRBV6-5 and TRBJ1-1; D is possibly TRBD1 (6 bases). The CDR3 is CASRPLQGTTEAFF. The CDR3 DNA sequence: TGTGCCAGCAGACCCCTACAGGGAACCACTGAAGCTTTCTTT.